These 5 T cell receptor beta chains share one sample of origin, sequenced in a study of blood T cell repertoires in COVID-19. The assay was immunoSEQ multiplex PCR, and TCRdb's table has in-frame clones only and misses some. The sample lists about 160,000 clones, 85% to 90% occurring once. The sequenced sample was peripheral blood. Source of these receptors: a man aged 50-59 years with active or convalescent COVID-19.

This chain links TRBV19 with TRBJ1-5; 8 bases match TRBD1. V was clipped by 5 bases and J by 6 bases; unmatched bases: 9. Per the germline V gene, CDR1 is LNHDA and CDR2 is SQIVND (reference sequence). The CDR3 contains 15 residues. CDR3 nucleotides: TGTGCCAGTAGTGCCGGGACAGGAGGGCGTCAGCCCCAGCATTTT. Amino acids: CASSAGTGGRQPQHF.

This chain connects TRBV7-8 to TRBJ2-7, with 9 bases fitting TRBD1. The germline gives CDR1 SGHVS, CDR2 FQNEAQ. The CDR3 runs 16 residues. The V and J ends lost 5 bases and 1 base, in that order; junction bases with no gene match: 9. CDR3 in amino acids: CASSPLRDRASYEQYF. The CDR3 nucleotides read TGTGCCAGCAGCCCGCTCCGGGACAGGGCTTCCTACGAGCAGTACTTC.

A few counts support this clone. The J gene is TRBJ2-2, the V gene TRBV7-3; 8 bases align to TRBD1. The CDR3 is 14 residues long. Germline values: CDR1 SGHTA, CDR2 FQGTGA. V lost 5 bases and J lost 3; bases outside the gene matches: 2. This chain's CDR3 is CASSKDRDTGELFF. In DNA, the CDR3 is TGTGCCAGCAGCAAGGACAGGGACACCGGGGAGCTGTTTTTT.

The chain is built from TRBV5-1 and TRBJ2-3; 9 bases align to TRBD1. Germline values: CDR1 SGHRS, CDR2 YFSETQ. The CDR3 has 17 residues. The V and J ends lost 5 bases and 6 bases, in that order; junction bases with no gene match: 16. The CDR3 nucleotides read TGCGCCAGCAGGCTGACGACCGACGGGACAGGGTTGGATACGCAGTATTTT. The encoded protein is CASRLTTDGTGLDTQYF.

The chain couples TRBV4-1 to TRBJ2-2; D perhaps matches TRBD2 (7 bases). Deletions cut 0 bases from V and 4 bases from J, with 9 bases between. Looked up from germline, CDR1 is MGHRA and CDR2 is YSYEKL. The CDR3 is made up of 15 amino acids. The CDR3 coding sequence is TGCGCCAGCAGCCAAGAGGGGGGGGCCACCGGGGAGCTGTTTTTT. It specifies CASSQEGGATGELFF.